The 10 T cell receptor beta chains in this list originate from one sample, sequenced in a study of T cell responses to AZD1222 COVID-19 vaccine. Using immunoSEQ multiplex PCR, the repertoire was profiled, and TCRdb retains in-frame clones only, with some absent. The table shows under 130,000 clones, with nearly 90% occurring only once. The sequencing used peripheral blood, collected 28 days after the second AZD1222 dose. These receptors came from an adult who received the AZD1222 COVID-19 vaccine.

This rearrangement joins TRBV28 to TRBJ1-2; D perhaps matches TRBD1 (6 bases). CDR1 is MDHEN, CDR2 SYDVKM, per germline. This CDR3 spans 14 amino acids. V was cut by 6 bases and J by 7 bases, with 18 bases left in between. The CDR3 nucleotides are TGTGCCAGCAGAGGCGAACAGGGAATTGGTGGCTACACCTTC. It is translated as CASRGEQGIGGYTF.

The chain carries TRBV28 and TRBJ1-5; D unresolved. Germline loops: CDR1 MDHEN, CDR2 SYDVKM. The germline V and J ends were trimmed by 6 bases and 0 bases, with 9 bases remaining between them. This CDR3 is 14 amino acids long. The DNA of the CDR3 is TGTGCCAGCAGGATCCCCAATAGCAATCAGCCCCAGCATTTT. Residues: CASRIPNSNQPQHF.

This clone was observed once. The J gene is TRBJ2-7, the V gene TRBV2, with 10 bases that match TRBD1. The CDR3 is made up of 18 amino acids. CDR1 and CDR2 from the germline V gene are SNHLY and FYNNEI. The junction had 13 bases not matched to a gene; V was cut back by 0 bases and J by 5 bases. For the CDR3, the DNA is TGTGCCAGCAGTGAAGCATTAGAGGTGACAGGGGGCTTGCACGAGCAGTACTTC. This codes for CASSEALEVTGGLHEQYF.

The J gene is TRBJ1-1, the V gene TRBV7-9; 9 nucleotides align to TRBD1. The V gene's germline CDR1 is SEHNR and CDR2 FQNEAQ (reference sequence). This CDR3 region has 14 residues. V shed 3 bases and J 5 bases; nucleotides not matched to a gene: 4. The CDR3 coding sequence is TGTGCCAGCAGCTTTACAGGGGGCGCGACTGAAGCTTTCTTT. Protein: CASSFTGGATEAFF. Combining the CDR3 with reference TRBV7-9 and TRBJ1-1 gives the whole variable domain DTGVSQNPRHKITKRGQNVTFRCDPISEHNRLYWYRQTLGQGPEFLTYFQNEAQLEKSRLLSDRFSAERPKGSFSTLEIQRTEQGDSAMYLCASSFTGGATEAFFGQGTRLTVV.

The J gene is TRBJ2-1, the V gene TRBV19; the match to TRBD2 covers 7 bases. The germline V gene encodes CDR1 LNHDA and CDR2 SQIVND (reference sequence). The CDR3 totals 18 residues. J was trimmed by 4 bases and V by 3 bases; bases with no gene match: 15. The CDR3 sequence: CASSIWGGQFHLYNEQFF. CDR3 nucleotide sequence: TGTGCCAGTAGTATTTGGGGAGGGCAGTTTCACTTATACAATGAGCAGTTCTTC.

The rearrangement joins TRBV28 to TRBJ1-6, with 10 bases aligning to TRBD1. V was pared by 8 bases and J by 6 bases, with 7 bases of the junction left unmatched. The germline V gene has CDR1 MDHEN and CDR2 SYDVKM. This CDR3 has 15 residues. The DNA for the CDR3 is TGTGCCAGCGAGACAGGGGGCTTGACTAATTCACCCCTCCACTTT. As protein: CASETGGLTNSPLHF.

This chain uses TRBV6-5 with TRBJ1-2; D gene uncertain. Germline V gene lookup returns CDR1 MNHEY and CDR2 SVGAGI. The CDR3 contains 16 residues. V was shortened by 0 bases and J by 4 bases, with 15 bases between the two germline ends. The CDR3 nucleotides are TGTGCCAGCAGTTACTCGATATTGCTAACGACCTATGGCTACACCTTC. The encoded protein is CASSYSILLTTYGYTF.

This clone was seen only once. This chain joins TRBV5-1 and TRBJ2-7; 9 bases match TRBD1. The germline V gene encodes CDR1 SGHRS and CDR2 YFSETQ. Trimming cost V 3 bases and J 9 bases; bases outside gene matches: 13. This CDR3 contains 15 residues. The chain's CDR3 is CASSSNYRGREVQYF. The CDR3 bases are TGCGCCAGCAGCTCCAACTACAGGGGGCGTGAAGTGCAGTACTTC.

V and J are TRBV18 and TRBJ1-1; no reliable D call. V lost 2 bases to trimming and J lost 1 base, with 2 bases between them. Germline values: CDR1 KGHSH, CDR2 LQKENI. The CDR3 extends over 12 amino acids. The CDR3 coding sequence is TGTGCCAGCTCACCAGCGAACACTGAAGCTTTCTTT. This translates into CASSPANTEAFF. Full variable domain (remainder filled in from reference TRBV18 and TRBJ1-1): NAGVMQNPRHLVRRRGQEARLRCSPMKGHSHVYWYRQLPEEGLKFMVYLQKENIIDESGMPKERFSAEFPKEGPSILRIQQVVRGDSAAYFCASSPANTEAFFGQGTRLTVV.

V gene TRBV7-9 combines with J gene TRBJ1-6, with unresolved D. CDR1 is SEHNR, CDR2 FQNEAQ, per germline (reference sequence). V lost 1 base, J lost 6 bases, and 10 bases lay in between. CDR3 length: 15 residues. The CDR3 region is CASSLGSGSNSPLHF. Written as DNA, the CDR3 is TGTGCCAGCAGCTTAGGTTCGGGATCTAATTCACCCCTCCACTTT.